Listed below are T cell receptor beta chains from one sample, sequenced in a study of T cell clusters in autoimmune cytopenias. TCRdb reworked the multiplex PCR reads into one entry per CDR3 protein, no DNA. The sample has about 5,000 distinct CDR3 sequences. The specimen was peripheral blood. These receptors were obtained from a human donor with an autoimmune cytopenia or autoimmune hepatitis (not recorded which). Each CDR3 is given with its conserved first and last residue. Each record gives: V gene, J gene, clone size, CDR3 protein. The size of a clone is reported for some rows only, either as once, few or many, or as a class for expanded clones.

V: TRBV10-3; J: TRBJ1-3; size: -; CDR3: CAIRADSGNTIYF
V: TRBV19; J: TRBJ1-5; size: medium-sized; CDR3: CASSVTGYQPQHF
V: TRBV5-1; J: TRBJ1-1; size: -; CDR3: CASSLTPGQGTEAFF
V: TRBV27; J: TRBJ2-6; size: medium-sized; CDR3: CASSFPGANVLTF
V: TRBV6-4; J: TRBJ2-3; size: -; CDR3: CASSEQGGADTQYF
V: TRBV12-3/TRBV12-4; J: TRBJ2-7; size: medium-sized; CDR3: CASRWGVPGEQYF
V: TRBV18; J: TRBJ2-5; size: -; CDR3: CASSPVRITSGTGGTETQYF
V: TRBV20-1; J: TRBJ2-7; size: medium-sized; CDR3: CSARGERGDNYEQYF
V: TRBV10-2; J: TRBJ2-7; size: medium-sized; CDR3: CASRAGTGGYEQYF
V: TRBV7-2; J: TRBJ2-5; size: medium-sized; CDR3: CASSLAFKETQYF
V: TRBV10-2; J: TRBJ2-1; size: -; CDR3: CASSESVYNEQFF
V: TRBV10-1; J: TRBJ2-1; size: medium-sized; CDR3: CASTTGTATYNEQFF
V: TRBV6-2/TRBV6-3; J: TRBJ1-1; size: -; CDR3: CASEGLGTGGTEAFF
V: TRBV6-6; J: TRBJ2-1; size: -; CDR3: CASSSGFYNEQFF
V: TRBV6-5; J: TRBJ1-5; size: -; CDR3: CASSGQAGNQPQHF
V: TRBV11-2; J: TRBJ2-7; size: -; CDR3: CASSLDHAVLLQYF
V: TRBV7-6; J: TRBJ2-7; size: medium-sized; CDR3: CASSLEDGAYEQYF
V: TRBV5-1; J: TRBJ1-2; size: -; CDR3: CASSLGGFNYGYTF
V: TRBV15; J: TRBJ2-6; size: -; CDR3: CATSRGPPTGRSSGANVLTF
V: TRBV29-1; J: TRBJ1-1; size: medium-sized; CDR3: CSAAGTGEGIEAFF
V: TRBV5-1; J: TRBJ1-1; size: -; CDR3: CASSLASGSGTEAFF
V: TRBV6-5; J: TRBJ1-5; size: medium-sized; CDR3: CASKDGNQPQHF
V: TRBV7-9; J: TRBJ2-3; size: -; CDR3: CASSLNAGGMADTQYF
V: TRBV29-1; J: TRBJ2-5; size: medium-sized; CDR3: CSVYRGETQYF
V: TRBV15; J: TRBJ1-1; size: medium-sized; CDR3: CATSARRENTEAFF
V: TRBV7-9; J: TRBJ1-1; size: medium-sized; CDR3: CASNIGGTEAFF
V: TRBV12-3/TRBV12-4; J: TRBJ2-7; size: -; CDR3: CASSLGLRTYEQYF
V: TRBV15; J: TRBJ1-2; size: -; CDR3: CATSRDEGTANYGYTF
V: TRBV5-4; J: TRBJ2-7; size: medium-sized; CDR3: CASSLAEGRVGGEQYF
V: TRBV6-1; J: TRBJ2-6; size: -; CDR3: CASSEAGSGANVLTF
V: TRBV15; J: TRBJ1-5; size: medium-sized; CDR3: CATSRDIAGNQPQHF
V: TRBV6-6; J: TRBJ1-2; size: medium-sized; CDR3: CASTPGLRGYTF
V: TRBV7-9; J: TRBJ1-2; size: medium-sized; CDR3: CASSLEVGGYTF
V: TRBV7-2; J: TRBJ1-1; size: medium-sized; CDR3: CASSQSQKGTEAFF
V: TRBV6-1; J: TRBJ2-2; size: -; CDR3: CASSETGRGNTGELFF